The 24 T cell receptor beta chains listed next were all sequenced from one sample in a study of beta chain features in type 1 diabetes. What these receptors recognize is not known. Study results and caveats: Moderate but significant shortening of TCRB CDR3s was recorded in all four CD4+ subsets from Type 1 diabetes patients.

Expressed TCRB transcripts were sequenced because the entire RNA isolate underwent reverse transcription. The data were produced by immunoSEQ multiplex PCR, yet TCRdb's version contains in-frame clones alone and is incomplete. The repertoire holds roughly 160,000 clones, around 7.9% seen once, with roughly 0.5% in the top ten. The material sequenced was central memory CD4+ T cells from blood. The receptors come from a man aged 18 to 30 with type 1 diabetes.

This clone was counted between two and nine times. The DNA of the CDR3 is TGTGCCAGCTCACCACCGGGACTTTCCTACGAGCAGTACTTC. Encoded protein: CASSPPGLSYEQYF. The V gene is TRBV18, the J gene TRBJ2-7; D is possibly TRBD2 (6 bases). The ends were cut back, 0 bases at V and 1 base at J, with 7 bases in the middle. The CDR3 loop spans 14 amino acids. CDR1 KGHSH and CDR2 LQKENI come from the germline V gene.

The chain couples TRBV27 to TRBJ1-6; D perhaps matches TRBD1 (5 bases). Germline assignment: CDR1 MNHEY and CDR2 SMNVEV (reference sequence). Trimming removed 2 bases at V and 4 bases at J, with 12 bases between. This CDR3 is 16 amino acids long. In DNA form, the CDR3 reads TGTGCCAGCAGTTTAGCCGGGACTGTATATAATTCACCCCTCCACTTT. It translates to CASSLAGTVYNSPLHF.

The rearrangement links TRBV28 to TRBJ2-7; D not certain. CDR3 length equals 12 residues. The germline V and J ends were trimmed by 2 bases and 3 bases, with 5 bases remaining between them. From germline, CDR1 is MDHEN and CDR2 SYDVKM. CDR3 loop: CASSLSYYEQYF. CDR3 sequence (DNA): TGTGCCAGCAGTTTAAGCTACTACGAGCAGTACTTC.

This sequence joins TRBV6-6 and TRBJ1-2; weak D call: TRBD1 (5 bases). Deletions cut 5 bases from V and 6 bases from J, with 19 bases between. This CDR3 is built from 15 residues. Germline CDR1 is MNHNY and CDR2 is SVGAGI (reference sequence). Here the CDR3 DNA reads TGTGCCAGCAGTCCCCCGGGGGAAGGGTCCCATGGCTACACCTTC. It codes for CASSPPGEGSHGYTF.

This clone turned up a few times. The gene calls are TRBV11-3 and TRBJ2-6, with D perhaps TRBD2 (5 bases). Trimming shortened V by 1 base and J by 3 bases, and 7 bases separated the two germline ends. This CDR3 region has 15 residues. In germline, CDR1 is SGHNT, CDR2 YENEEA. The CDR3 here is CASSLGGRGANVLTF. The CDR3 nucleotides read TGTGCCAGCAGCTTAGGCGGGCGTGGGGCCAACGTCCTGACTTTC. The full variable domain, completed using reference TRBV11-3 and TRBJ2-6, is EAGVVQSPRYKIIEKKQPVAFWCNPISGHNTLYWYLQNLGQGPELLIRYENEEAVDDSQLPKDRFSAERLKGVDSTLKIQPAELGDSAVYLCASSLGGRGANVLTFGAGSRLTVL.

This chain uses TRBV10-3 with TRBJ2-1; D is undetermined. The CDR3 length is 14 residues. The V gene's germline CDR1 is ENHRY and CDR2 SYGVKD. The V end was cut by 3 bases, the J end by 3 bases, with 9 bases between. CDR3 sequence reads: CAISERVIYNEQFF. Here the CDR3 DNA reads TGTGCCATCAGTGAACGGGTTATCTACAATGAGCAGTTCTTC.

This clone has just a few counts. The genes are TRBV9 and TRBJ1-1; no clear D. V lost 0 bases and J lost 5, with 8 bases in between. Germline V lookup: CDR1 SGDLS, CDR2 YYNGEE. The CDR3 is made up of 13 amino acids. This CDR3 reads CASSVGGRTEAFF. The CDR3 nucleotides are TGTGCCAGCAGCGTAGGAGGGAGGACTGAAGCTTTCTTT.

This clone occurred a few times. The chain carries TRBV7-2 and TRBJ2-5, with 7 bases that match TRBD2. The CDR3 extends over 15 amino acids. The J segment lost 11 bases and the V segment lost 0 bases, leaving 12 bases of the junction unmatched. Germline V CDR1 and CDR2: SGHTA, FQGNSA. As DNA, the CDR3 is TGTGCCAGCAGCTTAGCGACGACTAGCCGGGGAGAGCAGTACTTC. It translates to CASSLATTSRGEQYF. The full variable domain, with the rest looked up from reference TRBV7-2 and TRBJ2-5, is GAGVSQSPSNKVTEKGKDVELRCDPISGHTALYWYRQSLGQGLEFLIYFQGNSAPDKSGLPSDRFSAERTGGSVSTLTIQRTQQEDSAVYLCASSLATTSRGEQYFGPGTRLLVL.

In its sample, this clone was seen many times. V gene TRBV27 combines with J gene TRBJ1-5, with D unclear. The CDR3 is 12 amino acids. In germline, CDR1 is MNHEY, CDR2 SMNVEV (reference sequence). The germline V and J ends were trimmed by 3 bases and 5 bases, with 5 bases remaining between them. The chain's CDR3 is CASSFIDQPQHF. DNA for the CDR3: TGTGCCAGCAGTTTTATCGATCAGCCCCAGCATTTT.

This clone has a handful of counts. This chain uses TRBV11-2 with TRBJ1-2; D is uncertain. The germline V gene encodes CDR1 SGHAT and CDR2 FQNNGV. Trimming removed 1 base from V and 4 bases from J, with 7 bases in between. This CDR3 region has 13 residues. CDR3 sequence: CASSLGNGYGYTF. In DNA, the CDR3 is TGTGCCAGCAGCTTAGGTAACGGCTATGGCTACACCTTC.

This clone was counted at least ten times. The chain employs TRBV10-3 and TRBJ2-3, with 11 bases fitting TRBD2. Germline values: CDR1 ENHRY, CDR2 SYGVKD. V lost 8 bases to trimming and J lost 0 bases; unmatched junction nucleotides: 7. CDR3 length equals 16 residues. The CDR3 region has the DNA TGTGCCATCGGTACTAGCGGGAGCCTTAGCACAGATACGCAGTATTTT. It specifies CAIGTSGSLSTDTQYF.

The gene calls are TRBV7-2 and TRBJ2-3; tentative D call: TRBD2 (5 bases). In germline, CDR1 is SGHTA, CDR2 FQGNSA. The CDR3 length is 15 residues. Trimming pared 0 bases from V and 5 bases from J, leaving 12 bases between. This chain's CDR3 is CASSLALTGLDTQYF. DNA of the CDR3: TGTGCCAGCAGCTTAGCCCTAACGGGGTTAGATACGCAGTATTTT.

The genes are TRBV7-2 and TRBJ1-2; 9 bases align to TRBD1. CDR3 length: 15 residues. Germline V CDR1 and CDR2: SGHTA, FQGNSA. J gave up 3 bases and V 5 bases, and 7 bases lay outside the gene matches. CDR3 in amino acids: CASSDRTGVDYGYTF. CDR3 in DNA: TGTGCCAGCAGCGACCGGACAGGGGTCGACTATGGCTACACCTTC.

This clone was detected only a few times. V and J are TRBV18 and TRBJ2-2, with D tentatively TRBD2 (6 bases). CDR1 is KGHSH, CDR2 LQKENI, per germline. The V end lost 2 bases, the J end lost 4 bases, and 14 bases lay between the germline ends. CDR3 length: 16 amino acids. CDR3 nucleotide sequence: TGTGCCAGCTCACCAACCCATTCCGGGGGCACCGGGGAGCTGTTTTTT. It specifies CASSPTHSGGTGELFF.

The chain uses TRBV2 and TRBJ2-7; maybe TRBD2 (6 bases). The germline V gene encodes CDR1 SNHLY and CDR2 FYNNEI. Trimming pared 5 bases from V and 4 bases from J, leaving 18 bases between. This CDR3 comprises 15 residues. CDR3 sequence (DNA): TGTGCCAGCAGTTATATACCGGGACTTAGTTACGAGCAGTACTTC. Translation: CASSYIPGLSYEQYF.

This clone was detected only a few times. The rearrangement uses TRBV18 and TRBJ2-7; 7 positions agree with TRBD2. Germline V gives CDR1 KGHSH, CDR2 LQKENI. CDR3 length: 16 residues. Trimming took 6 bases from V and 0 from J; bases not matched to a gene: 11. CDR3 amino acids: CASSPMGGDSSYEQYF. For the CDR3, the DNA is TGTGCCAGCTCCCCCATGGGAGGGGATAGCTCCTACGAGCAGTACTTC.

V is TRBV5-1 and J is TRBJ2-1; a weak D match, TRBD1 (6 bases). This CDR3 spans 13 amino acids. V lost 0 bases to trimming and J lost 8 bases, with 9 bases between them. From germline, CDR1 is SGHRS and CDR2 YFSETQ. Here the CDR3 DNA reads TGCGCCAGCAGCTTGGACAGGGCCTATGAGCAGTTCTTC. Translation: CASSLDRAYEQFF. Combining the CDR3 with reference TRBV5-1 and TRBJ2-1 gives the whole variable domain KAGVTQTPRYLIKTRGQQVTLSCSPISGHRSVSWYQQTPGQGLQFLFEYFSETQRNKGNFPGRFSGRQFSNSRSEMNVSTLELGDSALYLCASSLDRAYEQFFGPGTRLTVL.

The gene calls are TRBV6-6 and TRBJ2-7, with 9 bases that match TRBD1. Germline loops: CDR1 MNHNY, CDR2 SVGAGI (reference sequence). With V trimmed by 5 bases and J by 0 bases, 5 bases remained unmatched. The CDR3 contains 15 residues. As DNA, the CDR3 is TGTGCCAGCAGTCCCGGACAGGGGTCCTCCTACGAGCAGTACTTC. Encoded protein: CASSPGQGSSYEQYF.

This clone was found a few times. This rearrangement joins TRBV9 to TRBJ2-3, with D perhaps matching TRBD1 (6 bases). Deletions cut 4 bases from V and 1 base from J, with 16 bases between. CDR1 is SGDLS, CDR2 YYNGEE, per germline. There are 16 residues in the CDR3. The CDR3 loop reads CASSPEQGRGTDTQYF. CDR3 DNA: TGTGCCAGCAGCCCAGAACAGGGTAGAGGCACAGATACGCAGTATTTT.

The sample holds a few counts of this clone. The rearrangement links TRBV19 to TRBJ2-2; 8 bases line up with TRBD1. The CDR3 sequence is 15 residues long. Trimming removed 7 bases from V and 7 bases from J; junction bases left unmatched: 11. CDR1 and CDR2 (germline): LNHDA, SQIVND (reference sequence). The CDR3 coding sequence is TGTGCCAGTATCCCGGCAGGGGGCATGATCGGGGAGCTGTTTTTT. It encodes CASIPAGGMIGELFF.

This chain connects TRBV2 to TRBJ2-3; D possibly corresponds to TRBD2 (6 bases). Germline assignment: CDR1 SNHLY and CDR2 FYNNEI. Trimming removed 6 bases at V and 1 base at J, with 20 bases between. This CDR3 comprises 17 residues. The chain's CDR3 is CASRPPMGTGGTDTQYF. CDR3 nucleotide sequence: TGTGCCAGCAGACCCCCAATGGGGACGGGGGGCACAGATACGCAGTATTTT.

This clone was detected a few times. This chain joins TRBV2 and TRBJ2-3, with a possible D match to TRBD2 (6 bases). The CDR3 length is 15 residues. Trimming stripped 6 bases from V and 2 bases from J, with 15 bases between. Germline CDR1 and CDR2: SNHLY and FYNNEI. The DNA of the CDR3 is TGTGCCAGCAGCTACACGGGAGTCCCCACAGATACGCAGTATTTT. Its translation is CASSYTGVPTDTQYF.

This clone was found a few times. The chain joins TRBV5-1 to TRBJ1-1; 7 bases are a match to TRBD1. CDR1 SGHRS and CDR2 YFSETQ come from the germline V gene. The CDR3 consists of 14 residues. V gave up 3 bases and J gave up 4 bases; unmatched junction bases: 6. CDR3 nucleotides: TGCGCCAGCAGCTGGGGCTCAGGGGGCACTGAAGCTTTCTTT. This gives the protein CASSWGSGGTEAFF.

V and J are TRBV11-2 and TRBJ2-4; TRBD2 matches 7 bases. This CDR3 is 15 amino acids long. With 2 bases clipped from V and 6 bases from J, the junction kept 7 bases outside the gene matches. Germline assignment: CDR1 SGHAT and CDR2 FQNNGV. CDR3 coding DNA: TGTGCCAGCAGCTTAAAACCCGGGGAGGGAAACATTCAGTACTTC. This encodes CASSLKPGEGNIQYF.